This T cell receptor beta chain is drawn from a study of T cell responses to AZD1222 COVID-19 vaccine. General study results and limits: Most donors were white British and more were female, and clonal diversity was possibly underestimated. An increase in Spike-specific TCR breadth and depth was observed after two AZD1222 doses. Just 5 or 6 AZD1222 recipients tested seropositive at baseline.

Concerning this clone: Its antigen is unidentified.

Profiled with immunoSEQ multiplex PCR; TCRdb holds only in-frame clones, not every one. The data contain about 130,000 clones, around 86% of them singletons. Between the trimmed V and J ends, which lost 3 bases and 0 bases, there was a span of 14 bases. Germline V gives CDR1 LGHNA, CDR2 YSLEER. This CDR3 has 16 amino acids. This specimen consisted of peripheral blood, obtained on day 0 of AZD1222 vaccination. The rearrangement links TRBV4-3 to TRBJ2-5; the D gene is possibly TRBD2 (6 bases). The sequence was collected from an adult in good health. This CDR3 is CASSQRSRDYQETQYF. DNA for the CDR3: TGCGCCAGCAGCCAGAGGTCCCGGGACTACCAAGAGACCCAGTACTTC.